At least ten counts were recorded for the clone carrying this T cell receptor beta chain. V lost 0 bases, J lost 0 bases, and 2 bases lay in between. The CDR3 contains 13 residues. These data are taken from a study of Graves' ophthalmopathy and Graves' hyperthyroidism. Amplified TCR beta CDR3 regions were obtained using RNA transcripts as template. First-round RT-PCR used HTBI primers; second-round multiplex PCR followed. TCRdb recomputed calls from the multiplex PCR reads with MiXCR, one row per CDR3 protein. The sample has about 210,000 distinct CDR3 sequences, less than 30% seen once. Sample: peripheral blood. The source of this sequence is a man aged 50 or older with Graves' ophthalmopathy. The chain couples TRBV12-3 or TRBV12-4 to TRBJ2-5; D is ambiguous. Here the CDR3 DNA reads TGTGCCAGCAGTTTAGCGTACCAAGAGACCCAGTACTTC. Translating it yields CASSLAYQETQYF.